These 17 T cell receptor beta chains were sequenced from one sample in a study of T cell clonality in common variable immunodeficiency. Study outcomes and limitations: Reportedly, TCR beta sequences from common variable immunodeficiency showed fewer deletions and N-nucleotide insertions.

Their cognate antigens are unknown. Measured with immunoSEQ multiplex PCR; TCRdb has only the in-frame clones, and not every one. Found here are roughly 39,000 clones, no singletons; the ten largest cover roughly 6%. Sequenced sample: peripheral blood mononuclear cells. The receptors were gathered from a human donor with common variable immunodeficiency.

This clone occurred a few times. This chain's CDR3 is CASSIAAGGGYEQYF. The DNA read from the CDR3 is TGTGCCAGTAGTATAGCAGCGGGGGGCGGCTACGAG. The V call is TRBV19, the J call TRBJ2-7; 9 positions match TRBD2. The sequence runs out 3 residues before the end of the CDR3; the remainder is reconstructed from the germline J gene. The CDR3 runs to 15 residues. Germline CDR1 and CDR2: LNHDA and SQIVND (reference sequence). V shed 1 base, J shed 3 bases, and the junction held 4 bases outside the gene matches.

This clone was counted many times. The CDR3 end falls 3 residues outside the read, so it is completed with the germline J gene. The V gene is TRBV20-1, the J gene TRBJ2-7, with 8 nucleotides matching TRBD2. Per germline, CDR1 DFQATT and CDR2 SNEGSKA (reference sequence). J lost 3 bases, V lost 0 bases, and 4 bases had no gene match. The CDR3 extends over 14 amino acids. The CDR3 sequence is CSARDRGGIYEQYF. CDR3 DNA, as far as it was read: TGCAGTGCTAGAGATCGGGGGGGGATCTACGAG.

This clone was seen only a few times. Read data end 3 residues before the CDR3 end; the end is taken from the germline J gene. This sequence joins TRBV2 and TRBJ1-6; possible D gene TRBD1, 5 bases. CDR1 and CDR2 from the germline V gene are SNHLY and FYNNEI. The CDR3 extends over 15 amino acids. Trimming stripped 6 bases from V and 3 bases from J, with 12 bases between. The part of the CDR3 DNA that was read is TGTGCCAGCAGGTCCGGGGGGGGCTATAATTCACCC. Its translation is CASRSGGGYNSP. The CDR3, in full, reads CASRSGGGYNSPLHF.

Details on this clone: The read falls 3 residues short of the CDR3 end, and the missing part is taken from the germline J gene. V gene TRBV18 combines with J gene TRBJ1-1; D remains unclear. Trimming removed 3 bases at V and 1 base at J, with 9 bases between. CDR1 and CDR2 (germline): KGHSH, LQKENI. The CDR3 is 14 residues long. Here the CDR3 reads CASSPRPGNTEAFF. Incomplete CDR3 DNA: TGTGCCAGCTCACCCCGCCCCGGGAACACTGAA.

This clone has at least ten counts. The sequence runs out 3 residues before the end of the CDR3; the remainder is reconstructed from the germline J gene. This chain joins TRBV6-2 or TRBV6-3 and TRBJ1-6; 7 bases line up with TRBD1. CDR1 and CDR2 from the germline V gene are MNHEY and SVGEGT. After removal of 6 bases from V and 7 bases from J, the junction contained 12 bases not matched to a gene. The CDR3 spans 16 residues. CDR3 region: CASSSWTGAQNSPLHF. The part of the CDR3 DNA that was read is TGTGCCAGCAGCTCATGGACAGGTGCCCAAAATTCACCC.

The table lists this clone with many counts. With the read ending 3 residues before the CDR3 end, the germline J gene is used to fill in that end. The genes are TRBV19 and TRBJ2-3, with 8 bases fitting TRBD1. This CDR3 has 14 amino acids. J gave up 2 bases and V 4 bases, and 2 bases lay outside the gene matches. Germline V lookup: CDR1 LNHDA, CDR2 SQIVND (reference sequence). CDR3 bases read: TGTGCCAGTAGTAAGACAGGGGCCACAGATACG. Its protein product is CASSKTGATDT. The CDR3 as a whole reads CASSKTGATDTQYF.

In this sample, this clone turned up many times. The CDR3 goes on 3 residues after the read ends, and that part is filled in from the germline J gene. The rearrangement joins TRBV10-3 to TRBJ2-3, with 7 positions matching TRBD2. The CDR3 has 17 residues. From germline, CDR1 is ENHRY and CDR2 SYGVKD. V trimming: 2 bases; J trimming: 6 bases; junction bases outside the gene matches: 14. The covered CDR3 bases are TGTGCCATCAGTGAGCCTTCAATCGGCGGGAGCAGCGATACG. Its protein product is CAISEPSIGGSSDT. The full CDR3 is CAISEPSIGGSSDTQYF.

Many counts were recorded for this clone. The read ends 3 residues before the CDR3 terminus; that terminus is restored from the germline J gene. The chain recombines TRBV20-1 with TRBJ2-1, with 8 nucleotides matching TRBD1. Trimming took 5 bases from V and 9 from J; bases not matched to a gene: 9. This CDR3 is built from 13 residues. CDR1 DFQATT and CDR2 SNEGSKA come from the germline V gene (reference sequence). CDR3: CSARQGAYSEQFF. The DNA read from the CDR3 is TGCAGTGCTCGCCAGGGGGCGTATAGTGAG.

This clone was seen many times. The read finishes 3 residues shy of the CDR3 end, and the germline J gene is used to complete it. The V and J genes are TRBV20-1 and TRBJ2-2, with a possible D match to TRBD1 (6 bases). The V and J ends lost 2 bases and 5 bases respectively, with 9 bases between them. Germline loops: CDR1 DFQATT, CDR2 SNEGSKA (reference sequence). This CDR3 comprises 13 residues. CDR3: CSARSTGTGELFF. The sequenced CDR3 bases are TGCAGTGCTAGAAGTACAGGGACCGGGGAG.

Note on this clone: The read gets to within 3 residues of the CDR3 end, and the germline J gene fills in the rest. The chain has TRBV30 and TRBJ1-1; D may be TRBD1 (5 bases). V was pared by 5 bases and J by 4 bases, with 14 bases between. The CDR3 runs to 13 residues. CDR1 is GTSNPN and CDR2 is SVGIG in the germline V gene (reference sequence). CDR3 DNA, as far as it was read: TGTGCCTGGCGGCGTAGACAGACCACTGAA. Its translation: CAWRRRQTTE. The whole CDR3 is CAWRRRQTTEAFF.

This clone was counted a few times. The read terminates 3 residues before the CDR3 end, so the remaining end is supplied by the germline J gene. The gene calls are TRBV30 and TRBJ1-2; 12 nucleotides line up with TRBD1. The CDR3 consists of 14 residues. Germline CDR1 GTSNPN, CDR2 SVGIG (reference sequence). The junction had 7 bases not matched to a gene; V was cut back by 4 bases and J by 7 bases. CDR3 sequence reads: CAWTLGQGAGGYTF. The DNA read from the CDR3 is TGTGCCTGGACCCTGGGACAGGGGGCTGGTGGC.

This clone showed up just a few times. Partial CDR3 DNA: TGCAGTGCAGGAGGGGGGGCAGCCGAAGGC. This sequence encodes CSAGGGAAEG. The complete CDR3 reads CSAGGGAAEGYTF. V is TRBV20-1 and J is TRBJ1-2; weak D call: TRBD1 (6 bases). The sequenced fragment ends 3 residues before the CDR3 boundary, so the rest is inferred from the germline J gene. This CDR3 region has 13 residues. Germline V gene sequence: CDR1 DFQATT, CDR2 SNEGSKA (reference sequence).

This clone has a handful of counts. The missing CDR3 end, 3 residues past where the read stops, is filled in from the germline J gene. This sequence joins TRBV19 and TRBJ2-7; 9 nucleotides agree with TRBD1. The CDR3 runs to 16 residues. J was trimmed by 6 bases and V by 6 bases; bases with no gene match: 15. Germline V gene sequence: CDR1 LNHDA, CDR2 SQIVND (reference sequence). The CDR3 DNA, read in part, is TGTGCCAGTAGCCCGCTGAAGGGGACAGGGAAGAGCGAG. This codes for CASSPLKGTGKSE. The CDR3 in full is CASSPLKGTGKSEQYF.

This clone has at least ten counts. Read data end 3 residues before the CDR3 end; the end is taken from the germline J gene. The chain couples TRBV20-1 to TRBJ1-1, with a tentative D call TRBD1 (5 bases). The CDR3 totals 12 residues. Germline V lookup: CDR1 DFQATT, CDR2 SNEGSKA (reference sequence). The CDR3 DNA, read in part, is TGCAGTGCTAGAGACGGGGGGTGGGAA. It is translated as CSARDGGWE. In full, the CDR3 is CSARDGGWEAFF.

Many counts were recorded for this clone. The read ends 3 residues shy of where the CDR3 ends; the end is completed using the germline J gene. This sequence joins TRBV20-1 and TRBJ1-5, with a weak D call TRBD1 (6 bases). CDR1 and CDR2 from the germline V gene are DFQATT and SNEGSKA (reference sequence). Between the trimmed V and J ends, which lost 6 bases and 0 bases, there was a span of 12 bases. The CDR3 totals 14 residues. The CDR3 DNA, read in part, is TGCAGTGCCGAAGGGGGAAGTAGCAATCAGCCC. Protein sequence: CSAEGGSSNQP. The complete CDR3 sequence is CSAEGGSSNQPQHF.

This clone was found many times. From the germline J gene comes the end of the CDR3, since the read stops 3 residues before it. This chain joins TRBV10-3 and TRBJ2-2; D unresolved. Between the trimmed V and J ends, which lost 6 bases and 4 bases, there was a span of 12 bases. Germline CDR1 is ENHRY and CDR2 is SYGVKD. The CDR3 is made up of 14 amino acids. The DNA read from the CDR3 is TGTGCCATCAGCGCAGCCACAGCCACCGGGGAG. Its translation is CAISAATATGE. In full, the CDR3 is CAISAATATGELFF.

Remarks on this clone: The sequenced fragment ends 3 residues before the CDR3 boundary, so the rest is inferred from the germline J gene. The chain is built from TRBV2 and TRBJ1-2, with D uncertain. Germline V lookup: CDR1 SNHLY, CDR2 FYNNEI. The V end lost 6 bases, the J end lost 7 bases, and 9 bases lay between the germline ends. The CDR3 runs to 11 residues. The covered CDR3 bases are TGTGCCAGCAGCAACGGGGTTGGC. This codes for CASSNGVG. The full CDR3 is CASSNGVGYTF.